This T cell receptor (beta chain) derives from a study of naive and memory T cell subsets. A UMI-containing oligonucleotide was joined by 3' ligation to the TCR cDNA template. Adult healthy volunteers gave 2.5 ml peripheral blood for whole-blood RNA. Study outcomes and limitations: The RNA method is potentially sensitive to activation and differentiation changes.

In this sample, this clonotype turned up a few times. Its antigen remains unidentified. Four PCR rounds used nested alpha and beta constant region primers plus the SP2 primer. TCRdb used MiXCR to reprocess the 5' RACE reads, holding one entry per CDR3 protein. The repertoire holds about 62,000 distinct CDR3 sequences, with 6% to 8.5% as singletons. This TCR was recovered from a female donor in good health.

CDR3 in amino acids: CASSYSAPDRDTQYF. The CDR3 DNA follows: TGTGCCAGCAGTTACTCGGCCCCCGATCGAGATACGCAGTATTTT. This chain uses TRBV6-5 with TRBJ2-3; D not resolved. Germline V gene sequence: CDR1 MNHEY, CDR2 SVGAGI. The ends were cut back, 0 bases at V and 5 bases at J, with 12 bases in the middle. CDR3 length: 15 amino acids.